These 22 T cell receptor beta chains originate from one sample sequenced in a study of beta chain features in type 1 diabetes. Their cognate antigens are unknown. Expressed TCRB transcripts were sequenced after all isolated RNA was converted to cDNA. Libraries were prepared by immunoSEQ multiplex PCR; TCRdb keeps only in-frame clonotypes and omits some of them. The repertoire holds tens of thousands of clones, with approximately 50% as singletons. General study points: People with Type 1 diabetes carried modestly yet significantly shorter TCRB CDR3s in all four CD4+ subsets.

Sequenced: central memory CD4+ T cells from blood. Receptors were obtained from a man aged 25 to 40 with type 1 diabetes.

This clone was observed a few times. The CDR3 DNA is TGTGCCAGCAGCCCTGAACAGGGGGCAGTTGGAAACACCATATATTTT. This translates into CASSPEQGAVGNTIYF. The chain has TRBV5-6 and TRBJ1-3; 9 bases map to TRBD1. V lost 4 bases, J lost 3 bases, and 8 bases stayed unmatched. Looked up from germline, CDR1 is SGHDT and CDR2 is YYEEEE. The CDR3 spans 16 residues.

The chain combines TRBV5-1 with TRBJ2-7; 7 bases line up with TRBD2. The CDR3 length is 16 residues. V trimming: 4 bases; J trimming: 0 bases; junction bases outside the gene matches: 10. The germline V gene has CDR1 SGHRS and CDR2 YFSETQ. DNA of the CDR3: TGCGCCAGCAGCCTTTCTAGCGGAGCGATCTCCTACGAGCAGTACTTC. It specifies CASSLSSGAISYEQYF.

The gene calls are TRBV5-1 and TRBJ1-1, with D maybe TRBD1 (6 bases). This CDR3 spans 14 amino acids. Germline CDR1 reads SGHRS; CDR2 reads YFSETQ. V was clipped by 3 bases and J by 4 bases, with 13 bases between them. The CDR3 coding sequence is TGCGCCAGCAGCTGGGGGGGGACAATCACTGAAGCTTTCTTT. Translating it yields CASSWGGTITEAFF.

The chain uses TRBV5-1 and TRBJ2-1; 12 bases align to TRBD2. Germline assignment: CDR1 SGHRS and CDR2 YFSETQ. The CDR3 has 15 residues. V lost 4 bases and J lost 7; bases outside the gene matches: 6. The CDR3 here is CASSPPSGRANEQFF. The CDR3 bases are TGCGCCAGCAGCCCCCCTAGCGGGAGGGCAAATGAGCAGTTCTTC.

This rearrangement joins TRBV19 to TRBJ2-1, with D possibly TRBD2 on 6 matching bases. Trimming removed 4 bases at V and 7 bases at J, with 14 bases between. Germline assignment: CDR1 LNHDA and CDR2 SQIVND (reference sequence). This CDR3 spans 14 amino acids. The CDR3 spells CASSTASRGNEQFF. The CDR3 DNA reads as TGTGCCAGTAGTACGGCCTCCCGGGGGAATGAGCAGTTCTTC.

The rearrangement uses TRBV6-1 and TRBJ1-1, with D hard to call. Trimming shortened V by 7 bases and J by 0 bases, and 12 bases separated the two germline ends. Germline V CDR1 and CDR2: MNHNS, SASEGT. The CDR3 length is 14 residues. The CDR3 is CASTRLGMNTEAFF. The CDR3 bases are TGTGCCAGCACCCGACTAGGCATGAACACTGAAGCTTTCTTT.

This clone is a singleton in its sample. The chain joins TRBV30 to TRBJ1-1; no clear D gene. CDR3 length: 13 residues. V lost 3 bases, J lost 1 base, and 9 bases lay in between. Germline loops: CDR1 GTSNPN, CDR2 SVGIG (reference sequence). Here the CDR3 DNA reads TGTGCCTGGAGCCAACAGAAGAACACTGAAGCTTTCTTT. It translates to CAWSQQKNTEAFF. The complete variable domain, with remaining parts taken from reference TRBV30 and TRBJ1-1, reads SQTIHQWPATLVQPVGSPLSLECTVEGTSNPNLYWYRQAAGRGLQLLFYSVGIGQISSEVPQNLSASRPQDRQFILSSKKLLLSDSGFYLCAWSQQKNTEAFFGQGTRLTVV.

This CDR3 reads CASSYNPNSGTTTF. In DNA, the CDR3 is TGTGCCAGCAGTTACAACCCCAACAGCGGCACCACTACCTTC. The chain uses TRBV6-5 and TRBJ1-2; D is unclear. The ends were cut back, 2 bases at V and 14 bases at J, with 21 bases in the middle. The CDR3 consists of 14 residues. Germline assignment: CDR1 MNHEY and CDR2 SVGAGI.

This clone was detected a few times. J is TRBJ1-1 and V is TRBV5-6; no definite D call. CDR3 length: 14 amino acids. V dropped 6 bases and J dropped 0 bases, with 12 bases sitting between them. Germline V lookup: CDR1 SGHDT, CDR2 YYEEEE. The CDR3 DNA reads as TGTGCCAGCACTGCAGTCCCAGTGAACACTGAAGCTTTCTTT. This encodes CASTAVPVNTEAFF.

There are a few counts of this clone. V and J are TRBV2 and TRBJ2-7; D perhaps matches TRBD2 (5 bases). V was trimmed by 4 bases and J by 3 bases, leaving 7 bases between them. The CDR3 runs 12 residues. Germline CDR1 and CDR2: SNHLY and FYNNEI. DNA of the CDR3: TGTGCCAGCAGTGCCGGGATCTACGAGCAGTACTTC. This encodes CASSAGIYEQYF.

This rearrangement joins TRBV9 to TRBJ2-3, with 12 bases identical to TRBD2. The CDR3 loop spans 14 amino acids. Germline V CDR1 and CDR2: SGDLS, YYNGEE. The ends lost 4 bases at V and 4 bases at J; junction bases unmatched: 1. This CDR3 reads CASSSSGGADTQYF. CDR3 nucleotides: TGTGCCAGCAGCTCTAGCGGGGGGGCAGATACGCAGTATTTT.

The V and J genes are TRBV29-1 and TRBJ2-7; 7 nucleotides match TRBD2. The germline V gene has CDR1 SQVTM and CDR2 ANQGSEA. This CDR3 spans 13 amino acids. V lost 4 bases to trimming and J lost 7 bases; unmatched junction nucleotides: 10. The CDR3 DNA reads TGCAGCGTTGGGAGCGGGGCTAGAGGAGAGCAGTACTTC. Its translation: CSVGSGARGEQYF.

This clone was recorded once. The V and J genes are TRBV2 and TRBJ1-1, with D perhaps TRBD1 (5 bases). Germline V gene data show CDR1 as SNHLY and CDR2 as FYNNEI. Trimming shortened V by 6 bases and J by 4 bases, and 12 bases separated the two germline ends. This CDR3 has 13 residues. CDR3: CASSQGESTEAFF. The DNA of the CDR3 is TGTGCCAGCAGCCAGGGCGAGAGCACTGAAGCTTTCTTT.

The chain has TRBV5-1 and TRBJ2-3; D ambiguous. The CDR3 is 16 residues long. Germline V CDR1 and CDR2: SGHRS, YFSETQ. V was clipped by 0 bases and J by 0 bases, with 11 bases between them. The CDR3 coding sequence is TGCGCCAGCAGCTTGGGTAGAAGCGCAAGCACAGATACGCAGTATTTT. Protein product: CASSLGRSASTDTQYF.

The chain recombines TRBV7-8 with TRBJ1-4; 10 bases line up with TRBD1. CDR3 length: 20 amino acids. Germline CDR1 is SGHVS and CDR2 is FQNEAQ. The ends lost 5 bases at V and 0 bases at J; junction bases unmatched: 15. The CDR3 sequence is CASSPFVGRDRGATNEKLFF. The CDR3 nucleotides are TGTGCCAGCAGCCCCTTTGTCGGGCGGGACAGGGGTGCAACTAATGAAAAACTGTTTTTT.

V and J are TRBV18 and TRBJ2-2, with 7 nucleotides matching TRBD2. Germline-derived CDR1 and CDR2 are KGHSH and LQKENI. The CDR3 has 17 amino acids. After removal of 0 bases from V and 4 bases from J, the junction contained 8 bases not matched to a gene. CDR3: CASSPPGREVRTGELFF. The CDR3 nucleotides are TGTGCCAGCTCACCACCGGGGAGGGAAGTTCGCACCGGGGAGCTGTTTTTT.

The genes are TRBV11-3 and TRBJ2-7; 7 nucleotides match TRBD1. This CDR3 contains 14 residues. Looked up from germline, CDR1 is SGHNT and CDR2 is YENEEA. V lost 1 base and J lost 4; bases outside the gene matches: 4. The CDR3 is CASSLGTGEYEQYF. CDR3 bases: TGTGCCAGCAGCTTAGGGACAGGAGAGTACGAGCAGTACTTC.

On this clone itself: Other DNA variants within this sample encode the same CDR3. V and J are TRBV5-1 and TRBJ2-1; 8 bases are a match to TRBD2. The CDR3 spans 15 residues. V was clipped by 3 bases and J by 3 bases; unmatched bases: 5. Germline loops: CDR1 SGHRS, CDR2 YFSETQ. CDR3: CASSSTSGNYNEQFF. The CDR3 DNA reads as TGCGCCAGCAGCTCAACTAGCGGCAACTACAATGAGCAGTTCTTC. The variable domain in full, with the rest retrieved from reference TRBV5-1 and TRBJ2-1, is KAGVTQTPRYLIKTRGQQVTLSCSPISGHRSVSWYQQTPGQGLQFLFEYFSETQRNKGNFPGRFSGRQFSNSRSEMNVSTLELGDSALYLCASSSTSGNYNEQFFGPGTRLTVL.

The V gene is TRBV5-1, the J gene TRBJ2-3, with TRBD2 matching 8 bases. V shed 0 bases and J 4 bases; nucleotides not matched to a gene: 10. Germline V lookup: CDR1 SGHRS, CDR2 YFSETQ. There are 17 residues in the CDR3. For the CDR3, the DNA is TGCGCCAGCAGCTTGGCCGGCGGGGGGACTATGGCAGATACGCAGTATTTT. Its translation: CASSLAGGGTMADTQYF.

The chain joins TRBV6-6 to TRBJ1-2; D uncertain. Germline V gives CDR1 MNHNY, CDR2 SVGAGI (reference sequence). The V and J ends lost 4 bases and 5 bases respectively, with 14 bases between them. This CDR3 has 14 amino acids. CDR3 nucleotide sequence: TGTGCCAGCAGTTCCCCGGGAGTCGGGTATGGCTACACCTTC. Translation gives CASSSPGVGYGYTF.

This chain links TRBV19 with TRBJ2-3, with TRBD1 as a possible D gene (6 bases). Deletions cut 8 bases from V and 5 bases from J, with 14 bases between. CDR3 length: 13 amino acids. The germline CDR1 and CDR2 sequences are LNHDA and SQIVND (reference sequence). CDR3 sequence reads: CASSRGNEDTQYF. Here the CDR3 DNA reads TGTGCCAGTTCAAGGGGGAATGAAGATACGCAGTATTTT.

The V gene is TRBV7-6, the J gene TRBJ1-5; weak D call: TRBD1 (5 bases). CDR3 length equals 13 residues. Germline V lookup: CDR1 SGHVS, CDR2 FNYEAQ. The V end was cut by 3 bases, the J end by 4 bases, with 7 bases between. The chain's CDR3 is CASSFRQNQPQHF. Written as DNA, the CDR3 is TGTGCCAGCAGCTTTAGACAGAATCAGCCCCAGCATTTT.